A selection of T cell receptor beta chains follows, all from one sample in a study of T cells in Graves' hyperthyroidism and ophthalmopathy. Each CDR3 protein gets one entry after TCRdb re-called the multiplex PCR reads with MiXCR. This sample has a few hundred thousand distinct CDR3 sequences, with roughly 14% found just once. Material: blood. All receptors come from a woman aged 30 to 39 with Graves' ophthalmopathy. The CDR3 runs from the conserved cysteine through the conserved F or W. D genes are given only for firm matches.

>TRBD1|TRBJ2-7|TRBV27
CASSALLPGQPKYEQYF
>TRBD1|TRBJ1-5|TRBV6-1
CASSEVRDSGQPQHF
>TRBD1|TRBJ1-1|TRBV6-1
CASSSLQGWNTEAFF
>.|TRBJ2-2|TRBV6-1
CASISGGLNTGELFF
>.|TRBJ1-2|TRBV24-1
CATSVSGTAGYTF
>.|TRBJ1-1|TRBV27
CASSLRAGSATEAFF
>TRBD1|TRBJ2-1|TRBV5-4
CASSSDRGNVQFF
>.|TRBJ1-2|TRBV12-3/TRBV12-4
CASSLKGPDSNYGYTF
>.|TRBJ2-1|TRBV6-1
CASSEALLGAQFF
>.|TRBJ2-3|TRBV10-3
CAINGGAMTDTQYF
>TRBD2|TRBJ2-5|TRBV6-1
CASSLGLAGGIETQYF
>TRBD1|TRBJ2-3|TRBV3-1
CASSPVPGQGAEYTQYF
>TRBD2|TRBJ2-1|TRBV14
CASSQDLRASGRGEQFF
>.|TRBJ1-4|TRBV28
CASSILQGEEKLFF
>TRBD1|TRBJ2-2|TRBV13
CASSPLGGQYTGELFF
>.|TRBJ1-3|TRBV28
CASRAEIDSGNTIYF
>.|TRBJ2-3|TRBV27
CASSLLSWGSGLGDTQYF
>.|TRBJ2-3|TRBV19
CASSRQKWGTDTQYF
>.|TRBJ2-5|TRBV6-1
CASSEGRGGVWSGKTQYF
>.|TRBJ2-7|TRBV25-1
CASSESLGEQYF
>TRBD1|TRBJ1-2|TRBV6-1
CASSRQGQGYTF
>.|TRBJ2-2|TRBV19
CASRNTPGELFF
>TRBD1|TRBJ1-1|TRBV5-1
CASSLAGTDNTEAFF
>.|TRBJ2-7|TRBV5-1
CASSRDNSYEQYF
>.|TRBJ2-3|TRBV18
CASSPTKRAPWTDTQYF
>.|TRBJ2-7|TRBV7-2
CASSFVRNEQYF
>TRBD1|TRBJ1-3|TRBV28
CASSLTGGRSGNTIYF
>.|TRBJ2-1|TRBV20-1
CSASRLAFGQGVLDEQFF
>TRBD1|TRBJ2-1|TRBV30
CAWGQVSNEQFF
>.|TRBJ2-6|TRBV30
CAWGETVANVLTF
>TRBD2|TRBJ2-1|TRBV6-1
CASSDSLGLAENSYNEQFF
>.|TRBJ1-5|TRBV7-3
CASSLIAGQPQHF
>.|TRBJ1-5|TRBV19
CASSIPRTRYSNQPQHF
>.|TRBJ1-3|TRBV7-3
CASSSHLAAGTCSGNTIYF
>TRBD1|TRBJ2-3|TRBV11-3
CASSLGPTQGSHTDTQYF
>.|TRBJ2-3|TRBV10-3
CAITPGQSTDTQYF
>.|TRBJ2-7|TRBV15
CATSRGQWGSEEQYF
>.|TRBJ2-7|TRBV10-3
CAISESSGYSYEQYF
>TRBD2|TRBJ2-6|TRBV20-1
CSARVAGNSGANVLTF
>TRBD2|TRBJ2-1|TRBV9
CASSARGLAGNEQFF
>.|TRBJ2-5|TRBV10-1
CASSDTAGETQYF
>TRBD1|TRBJ2-7|TRBV28
CASSLFAGTAYEQYF
>.|TRBJ2-7|TRBV24-1
CATSDSANSYEQYF
>.|TRBJ2-2|TRBV12-5
CASGFGEGGELFF
>.|TRBJ2-1|TRBV6-2/TRBV6-3
CASSYSSPSGGNEQFF
>TRBD1|TRBJ2-1|TRBV7-3
CASSSAGTVYNEQFF
>TRBD2|TRBJ2-2|TRBV7-9
CASSPPGGTGGELFF